Each of the 3 T cell receptor beta chains below was sequenced from the same sample in a study of blood T cells in healthy people across ages. A sample-barcoded 5' primer and a J-beta primer mix were used in a second PCR of roughly 7 to 11 cycles. TCRdb re-called the 5' RACE reads through MiXCR, storing one row per CDR3 protein. The sample consists of 600,000 to 850,000 distinct CDR3 sequences, 20% to 30% of them appearing once. This sample also belongs to another study, concerning T cells of mothers and their children.

The sample comprised blood. All receptors come from a boy younger than 18 in good health.

This clonotype occurred a few times. The gene calls are TRBV7-2 and TRBJ2-7; D uncertain. V gave up 5 bases and J gave up 0 bases, with 11 bases separating them. CDR3 length: 14 residues. CDR1 and CDR2 from the germline V gene are SGHTA and FQGNSA. CDR3 bases: TGTGCCAGCAGCGGAGACCTCCGCTCCTACGAGCAGTACTTC. Its protein product is CASSGDLRSYEQYF.

This rearrangement joins TRBV4-1 to TRBJ2-7, with D possibly TRBD1 on 5 matching bases. Between the trimmed V and J ends, which lost 3 bases and 2 bases, there was a span of 11 bases. Germline values: CDR1 MGHRA, CDR2 YSYEKL. The length of the CDR3 is 14 residues. The CDR3 nucleotides read TGCGCCAGCAGCCAGGGGCCGGAGACCTACGAGCAGTACTTC. This translates into CASSQGPETYEQYF.

Points on this clonotype: The junction departs from germline at one end; a sequencing error may be responsible. This chain connects TRBV6-1 to TRBJ1-5, with D unresolved. The CDR3 spans 17 residues. Germline V CDR1 and CDR2: MNHNS, SASEGT. The CDR3 spells CAGSDYFLTSSNQPQHF. The DNA of the CDR3 is TGTGCCGGCAGTGACTATTTCCTTACTAGTAGCAATCAGCCCCAGCATTTT.